This T cell receptor beta chain was obtained from a study of response to subunit inactivated influenza vaccine. Whole-study findings and limits: Every seasonal influenza vaccination brings in few new T cells, the authors suggested.

TCRdb processed the RT-PCR reads anew with MiXCR; each CDR3 protein has one entry. The data show around 520,000 distinct CDR3 sequences, about 25% seen once. The CDR3 totals 14 residues. The germline V gene encodes CDR1 DFQATT and CDR2 SNEGSKA (reference sequence). The V gene end was trimmed by 1 base and the J gene end by 3 bases; junction bases not matched to a gene: 5. This clonotype was observed many times. Its antigen is undetermined. The sample here was CD4+ T cells sorted from PBMCs, taken 5 to 6 days after vaccination. The TCR sequence derives from a man aged 50-59 years who received an inactivated influenza vaccine. This rearrangement joins TRBV20-1 to TRBJ2-7, with 8 bases that match TRBD2. For the CDR3, the DNA is TGCAGTGCTAGAGTGGCGGGAGGATTCTACGAGCAGTACTTC. It codes for CSARVAGGFYEQYF.